This T cell receptor beta chain appears in the sequencing data of a study of CD8 T cells in ankylosing spondylitis. Each TCR beta library was made by quantitative 5'-RACE that incorporated molecular barcodes. TCRdb re-analysed the 5' RACE reads in MiXCR, keeping a single row per CDR3 protein. Counted here are roughly 90,000 distinct CDR3 sequences, roughly 9% occurring once; the ten biggest clones make up approximately 30%. Broader study findings: Disease-linked clones proved CD8+ and comparatively uncommon in peripheral blood. Disease-linked clones were reportedly significantly enriched in matched ankylosing spondylitis synovial fluid. Characteristic, it appeared, of ankylosing spondylitis blood was a TCR beta motif of eight highly homologous variants.

This clonotype was seen ten or more times. Its antigen is as yet unknown. J lost 6 bases, V lost 4 bases, and 12 bases had no gene match. The CDR3 extends over 16 amino acids. Germline V gene data show CDR1 as SGDLS and CDR2 as YYNGEE. The receptor's source is a male donor with ankylosing spondylitis. The material sequenced was blood, either unsorted or a sorted T cell fraction (not recorded which). The rearrangement uses TRBV9 and TRBJ2-2; 7 positions match TRBD2. DNA of the CDR3: TGTGCCAGCAGCCCATGGGGCCAGCGGGAAGCCGGGGAGCTGTTTTTT. It yields the protein CASSPWGQREAGELFF.